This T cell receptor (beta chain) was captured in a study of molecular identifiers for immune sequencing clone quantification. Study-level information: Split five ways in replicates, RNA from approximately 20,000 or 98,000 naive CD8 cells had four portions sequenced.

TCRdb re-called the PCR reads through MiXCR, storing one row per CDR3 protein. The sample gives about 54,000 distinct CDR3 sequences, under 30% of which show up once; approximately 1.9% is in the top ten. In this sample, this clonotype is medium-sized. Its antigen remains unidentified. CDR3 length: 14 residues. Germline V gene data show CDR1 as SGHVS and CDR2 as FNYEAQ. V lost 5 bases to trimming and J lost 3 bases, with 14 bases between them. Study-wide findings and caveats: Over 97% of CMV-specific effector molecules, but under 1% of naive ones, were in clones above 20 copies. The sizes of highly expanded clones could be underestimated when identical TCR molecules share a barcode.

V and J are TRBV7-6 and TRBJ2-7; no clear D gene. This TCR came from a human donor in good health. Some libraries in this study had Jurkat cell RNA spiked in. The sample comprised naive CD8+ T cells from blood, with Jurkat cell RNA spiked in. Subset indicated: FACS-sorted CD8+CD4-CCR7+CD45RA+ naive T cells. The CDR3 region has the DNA TGTGCCAGCAGCCCATCGACACAAAGCTACGAGCAGTACTTC. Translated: CASSPSTQSYEQYF.